This entry describes one T cell receptor (beta chain). The target of this receptor is not known. Base qualities are not at hand, and no much larger clone is one base apart. The entry originates in a study of blood T cell repertoires in COVID-19 (dated by TCRdb to about 2020). For the wider study: Collaborator samples came from the United States, Italy and Spain and covered acute and convalescent phases of COVID-19. The samples were drawn from the first 160 participants of the ongoing ImmuneRACE study and from 1,254 subjects provided by 6 global collaborators. HLA class I and class II types, where available, came from metadata supplied by the sample provider rather than from assay-based typing. The material from the prospective study consisted of cDNA or gDNA derived from T cells, B-cell-depleted T cells, or PBMCs. A freely available public database, intended as a resource for researchers studying the immune response to SARS-CoV-2, is where the repertoires were released. The dataset comprised deeply sampled blood TCRbeta repertoires from subjects exposed to, actively infected with, or recovered from COVID-19. Sample metadata almost always included a de-identified subject ID, COVID-19 status, age in years and sex.

The immunoSEQ Assay, a bias-controlled multiplex PCR, was used to amplify TCRbeta CDR3 regions from genomic DNA. The authors' pipeline ran thus. The number of nucleated cells in each sample was estimated from the amplification of reference gene primers within the assay. Sequence reads were collapsed and filtered to measure the absolute abundance of every unique TCRbeta CDR3 rearrangement. For each sample, productive Simpson clonality was calculated as the square root of Simpson's diversity index across productive rearrangements. TCRdb obtained this table from immuneACCESS and retained in-frame rearrangements with V and J assigned. These tables miss some clones; where compared with another copy, unresolved V genes account for less than half of the shortfall, and the remainder is unexplained. Clone size and V and J calls were adopted from that table, with D and trimming inferred from the DNA. The sample table contains 310,000 or so clones; only one count was recorded for around 90% of them. Of the sample, about 1.8% is held by the ten largest clones.

Enrolling through a virtual design, the prospective study's participants ranged in age from roughly 18 to 90 years and lived across some 22 United States geographic areas. To assign participants to cohorts, the prospective study relied on clinical history that participants themselves reported in a screening survey and a study questionnaire. Mobile phlebotomists in the prospective study collected whole blood, serum and a nasopharyngeal or oropharyngeal swab from every participant. Additional blood draws and questionnaires over an approximately 2-month period could optionally be provided by prospective study participants. Before DNA extraction, prospective study blood samples were shipped either frozen or at room temperature. The paper as a whole reports these results and caveats: The quantity of clinical and demographic metadata differed by source and by participant and was supplied without curation.

Via the germline V gene (reference sequence), CDR1 is GTSNPN and CDR2 SVGIG. There are 15 amino acids in the CDR3, from cysteine to phenylalanine inclusive. The kept DNA is CDR3 alone, 45 bases in frame from the first base. The V end gives up 4 bases and the J end 9 bases, leaving 8 bases in the junction not matched to a gene. Sample: PBMCs or T cells enriched from blood (not recorded which). The sequence came from a woman aged 18-29 years with acute COVID-19. The chain is encoded by TRBV30 joined to TRBJ2-1, with 14 bases aligning to TRBD2. The sequenced DNA: TGTGCCTGGACGGGACTAGCGGGAGTCGCGCGTGAGCAGTTCTTC. Translated, it gives CAWTGLAGVAREQFF.